This T cell receptor (beta chain) was retrieved from a study of T cell clonality in common variable immunodeficiency. The assay was immunoSEQ multiplex PCR, and TCRdb's table has in-frame clones only and misses some. The sample presents tens of thousands of clones, none singletons. Study results and limitations: CVID patient heterogeneity limited repertoire-clinical complication correlations. CVID subjects had higher TCRbeta clonality than healthy controls, most marked in about a third.

V was pared by 1 base and J by 7 bases, with 25 bases between. The CDR3 contains 19 residues. Germline V gives CDR1 KGHSH, CDR2 LQKENI. Ten or more counts support this clone. The antigen is unknown. The read ends 3 residues early relative to the CDR3; the germline J gene fills the gap. Sequencing was done on a sample of peripheral blood mononuclear cells. V and J are TRBV18 and TRBJ1-4; D perhaps matches TRBD1 (6 bases). This receptor was obtained from a person aged 18 to 75 in good health. CDR3 protein: CASSPLEDGTLRGSEKLFF. The sequenced part of the CDR3 DNA is TGTGCCAGCTCACCACTAGAAGACGGGACACTCCGGGGTAGTGAAAAA.